These 30 T cell receptor beta chains were all obtained from the same sample, sequenced in a study of spatial heterogeneity in lung cancer. Antigens of these TCRs are unknown. TCRdb passed the 5' RACE reads through MiXCR, listing each CDR3 protein once. The top ten hold roughly an eighth of the sample, which has over 7,500 distinct CDR3 sequences, roughly 3% seen once. Time point defined: sample taken at primary tumor resection. Whole-study results and caveats: Counts of expanded alpha and beta TCRs within tumors tracked the tumor nonsynonymous mutation count.

The sample in question was lung tumor tissue, obtained at surgery. These receptors came from a male donor with early-stage non-small cell lung cancer.

This clonotype qualifies as medium-sized (0.01 to 0.1%). The J gene is TRBJ1-2, the V gene TRBV7-9, with D unclear. This CDR3 has 14 amino acids. From germline, CDR1 is SEHNR and CDR2 FQNEAQ (reference sequence). V lost 2 bases, J lost 3 bases, and 10 bases lay in between. The CDR3 nucleotides read TGTGCCAGCAGCTTAATCCACGGCTACTATGGCTACACCTTC. Its protein product is CASSLIHGYYGYTF.

This clonotype was observed many times. The chain couples TRBV7-9 to TRBJ1-1; D may be TRBD1 (5 bases). The V end was cut by 1 base, the J end by 3 bases, with 12 bases between. The length of the CDR3 is 15 residues. CDR1 SEHNR and CDR2 FQNEAQ come from the germline V gene (reference sequence). CDR3 sequence (DNA): TGTGCCAGCAGCTTAGACAGGCCCCGAGACACTGAAGCTTTCTTT. This translates into CASSLDRPRDTEAFF.

Many counts were recorded for this clonotype. Here the CDR3 DNA reads TGTGCCAGCTCATCGACTAGACAGGAGGGGTCCTACGAGCAGTACTTC. It yields the protein CASSSTRQEGSYEQYF. The J gene is TRBJ2-7, the V gene TRBV18; TRBD1 or TRBD2 may be the D gene (6 bases each). This CDR3 region has 16 residues. Trimming took off 5 bases at V and 1 base at J, with 18 bases between the two ends. Germline V gene lookup returns CDR1 KGHSH and CDR2 LQKENI.

This clonotype has ten or more counts. The gene calls are TRBV6-1 and TRBJ2-3; D uncertain. Trimming left V 9 bases short and J 2 bases short, with 12 bases between. Germline values: CDR1 MNHNS, CDR2 SASEGT. CDR3 size: 13 residues. Here the CDR3 DNA reads TGTGCCAGTGGAGTAATCAACACAGATACGCAGTATTTT. This gives the protein CASGVINTDTQYF.

This clonotype was seen repeatedly, ten times or more. The chain joins TRBV28 to TRBJ1-2, with 7 bases identical to TRBD1. The germline gives CDR1 MDHEN, CDR2 SYDVKM. With 4 bases clipped from V and 2 bases from J, the junction kept 7 bases outside the gene matches. The CDR3 length is 15 residues. The CDR3 here is CASSSPGQKNYGYTF. The CDR3, as DNA: TGTGCCAGCAGTTCGCCGGGACAGAAGAACTATGGCTACACCTTC.

This clonotype was recorded at least ten times. The CDR3: CATSVRGQGSVGNEQFF. The CDR3 nucleotides are TGTGCCACCAGTGTTCGGGGACAGGGATCGGTAGGCAATGAGCAGTTCTTC. The chain links TRBV24-1 to TRBJ2-1; 9 nucleotides line up with TRBD1. With V trimmed by 5 bases and J by 6 bases, 13 bases remained unmatched. This CDR3 has 17 residues. Germline-derived CDR1 and CDR2 are KGHDR and SFDVKD.

This clonotype was observed at least ten times. The J gene is TRBJ1-1, the V gene TRBV28; D is unresolved. Germline CDR1 reads MDHEN; CDR2 reads SYDVKM. This CDR3 has 15 residues. Trimming took 5 bases from V and 7 from J, leaving 20 bases between them. The CDR3 reads CASSDSTIAGREAFF. CDR3 in DNA: TGTGCCAGCAGTGATAGTACAATCGCCGGCCGTGAAGCTTTCTTT.

This clonotype has at least ten counts. The gene calls are TRBV27 and TRBJ2-1, with TRBD2 matching over 12 bases. V dropped 7 bases and J dropped 9; count of bases not matched to a gene: 13. The germline gives CDR1 MNHEY, CDR2 SMNVEV (reference sequence). CDR3 length: 16 amino acids. CDR3 sequence: CASTSLAGGLRGEQFF. CDR3 DNA: TGTGCCAGCACCTCCCTAGCGGGGGGGCTCAGAGGTGAGCAGTTCTTC.

The rearrangement joins TRBV16 to TRBJ1-4, with D hard to call. Trimming left V 4 bases short and J 4 bases short, with 10 bases between. The CDR3 contains 14 residues. CDR1 is KGHSY, CDR2 FQNENV, per germline. CDR3 protein: CASSPVEVNEKLFF. Written as DNA, the CDR3 is TGTGCCAGCAGCCCAGTCGAGGTTAATGAAAAACTGTTTTTT.

This clonotype occurred many times. V and J are TRBV6-6 and TRBJ1-1; TRBD1 is a possible D gene (5 bases). Between the trimmed V and J ends, which lost 0 bases and 5 bases, there was a span of 13 bases. Per the germline V gene, CDR1 is MNHNY and CDR2 is SVGAGI (reference sequence). The CDR3 extends over 15 amino acids. The CDR3 region has the DNA TGTGCCAGCAGTTACTCTGGGGGAGAGGGAACTGAAGCTTTCTTT. It translates to CASSYSGGEGTEAFF.

Many counts were recorded for this clonotype. V is TRBV7-9 and J is TRBJ1-2; 8 positions agree with TRBD1. V trimming: 4 bases; J trimming: 5 bases; junction bases outside the gene matches: 3. Germline assignment: CDR1 SEHNR and CDR2 FQNEAQ (reference sequence). CDR3 size: 13 residues. The CDR3 reads CASSSTGEYGYTF. In nucleotides, the CDR3 is TGTGCCAGCAGCTCGACAGGGGAGTATGGCTACACCTTC.

This clonotype rates as medium-sized. The chain is built from TRBV20-1 and TRBJ2-1; possible D gene TRBD2, 6 bases. Germline V gives CDR1 DFQATT, CDR2 SNEGSKA (reference sequence). This CDR3 is 12 amino acids long. The DNA for the CDR3 is TGCAGCGGGGACTCTATTTACAATGAGCAGTTCTTC. Its translation is CSGDSIYNEQFF.

This clonotype has ten or more counts. The J gene is TRBJ2-3, the V gene TRBV28; 13 nucleotides line up with TRBD2. Germline V CDR1 and CDR2: MDHEN, SYDVKM. J gave up 4 bases and V 8 bases, and 6 bases lay outside the gene matches. The CDR3 is 15 residues long. The CDR3 DNA sequence: TGTGCCAGCTTCGGACTAGCGGGGGCCCCAGATACGCAGTATTTT. This encodes CASFGLAGAPDTQYF. Full variable domain (remainder filled in from reference TRBV28 and TRBJ2-3): DVKVTQSSRYLVKRTGEKVFLECVQDMDHENMFWYRQDPGLGLRLIYFSYDVKMKEKGDIPEGYSVSREKKERFSLILESASTNQTSMYLCASFGLAGAPDTQYFGPGTRLTVL.

In this sample, this clonotype turned up many times. The rearrangement uses TRBV7-6 and TRBJ1-6, with D maybe TRBD1 (5 bases). Germline CDR1 and CDR2: SGHVS and FNYEAQ. The CDR3 is 16 amino acids. Trimming left V 2 bases short and J 6 bases short, with 14 bases between. In DNA, the CDR3 is TGTGCCAGCAGCTTAAGTGGGGGAACTAGTAATTCACCCCTCCACTTT. Translating it yields CASSLSGGTSNSPLHF.

This clonotype was recorded at least ten times. V is TRBV12-5 and J is TRBJ2-1, with D hard to call. CDR3 length: 15 amino acids. V lost 2 bases to trimming and J lost 4 bases, with 12 bases between them. Germline CDR1 LGHNT, CDR2 FRNRAP. The CDR3 DNA sequence: TGTGCTAGTGGTTTGTTGAGAGACCTTTACAATGAGCAGTTCTTC. Translated, it gives CASGLLRDLYNEQFF.

This clonotype was detected many times. V usage is TRBV4-1 and J usage is TRBJ2-6; D is possibly TRBD1 or TRBD2 (5 bases each). CDR1 MGHRA and CDR2 YSYEKL come from the germline V gene. Trimming cost V 4 bases and J 0 bases, with 13 bases left between them. CDR3 size: 17 residues. CDR3: CASSPLGVNSGANVLTF. The CDR3 coding sequence is TGCGCCAGCAGCCCCCTGGGGGTTAACTCTGGGGCCAACGTCCTGACTTTC.

This rearrangement joins TRBV20-1 to TRBJ2-5; 14 bases map to TRBD2. There are 15 residues in the CDR3. Trimming removed 4 bases from V and 5 bases from J; junction bases left unmatched: 6. Germline V gene sequence: CDR1 DFQATT, CDR2 SNEGSKA (reference sequence). The CDR3 coding sequence is TGCAGTGCTAAGCACGGGACTAGCGGGGGTGAGACCCAGTACTTC. It is translated as CSAKHGTSGGETQYF.

Many counts were recorded for this clonotype. The CDR3 loop reads CASSSSGQGAYEQYF. The CDR3 DNA follows: TGTGCCAGCAGTTCATCTGGACAGGGGGCTTACGAGCAGTACTTC. V gene TRBV27 combines with J gene TRBJ2-7, with 11 positions matching TRBD1. Trimming cost V 4 bases and J 4 bases; bases outside gene matches: 6. Germline CDR1 reads MNHEY; CDR2 reads SMNVEV (reference sequence). This CDR3 contains 15 residues.

This clonotype was counted at least ten times. The rearrangement uses TRBV7-9 and TRBJ1-5; D ambiguous. Trimming took 5 bases from V and 6 from J, leaving 17 bases between them. CDR3 length: 15 residues. In germline, CDR1 is SEHNR, CDR2 FQNEAQ (reference sequence). CDR3 loop: CASSPRGGGSQPQHF. The CDR3 region has the DNA TGTGCCAGCAGCCCGCGGGGTGGCGGCAGTCAGCCCCAGCATTTT.

This clonotype is medium-sized within its sample. This chain links TRBV4-1 with TRBJ2-1, with 7 positions matching TRBD1. J gave up 8 bases and V 3 bases, and 10 bases lay outside the gene matches. This CDR3 contains 15 residues. CDR1 MGHRA and CDR2 YSYEKL come from the germline V gene. The CDR3 is CASSHRDSSRDEQFF. Here the CDR3 DNA reads TGCGCCAGCAGCCACCGGGACAGTAGTAGGGATGAGCAGTTCTTC.

This clonotype has a count of ten or more. V is TRBV28 and J is TRBJ1-1, with unresolved D. This CDR3 has 12 residues. The V gene lost 3 bases and the J gene lost 1 base, with 3 bases spanning the gap. Germline CDR1 is MDHEN and CDR2 is SYDVKM. CDR3 sequence (DNA): TGTGCCAGCAGTTTCCAGAACACTGAAGCTTTCTTT. Translation gives CASSFQNTEAFF.

Remarks on this clonotype: This sequence may be a read error, since a much larger clone differs from it by one base. The chain couples TRBV20-1 to TRBJ2-4; TRBD1 matches at 8 bases. Germline V CDR1 and CDR2: DFQATT, SNEGSKA (reference sequence). CDR3 length: 12 amino acids. The CDR3 here is CSPRGQGNIQYF. The CDR3 DNA reads TGCAGTCCTAGAGGACAGGGCAACATTCAGTACTTC.

By its share, this clonotype is medium-sized. One end of the junction fails to match germline, which may point to a read error. This chain uses TRBV7-7 with TRBJ1-1; 7 bases match TRBD1. The germline V gene has CDR1 SSHAT and CDR2 FNYEAQ (reference sequence). The length of the CDR3 is 13 residues. The CDR3 nucleotides read TGTGCTAGCAGCCAAGACAGGGACACTGAAGCTTTCTTT. Amino acid sequence: CASSQDRDTEAFF.

This clonotype was seen many times. V gene TRBV28 combines with J gene TRBJ2-7, with a tentative D call TRBD1 (6 bases). Deletions cut 5 bases from V and 4 bases from J, with 12 bases between. This CDR3 comprises 13 residues. Germline values: CDR1 MDHEN, CDR2 SYDVKM. CDR3 region: CASSISGVYEQYF. CDR3 nucleotide sequence: TGTGCCAGCAGTATCTCAGGGGTTTACGAGCAGTACTTC. The complete variable domain, with remaining parts taken from reference TRBV28 and TRBJ2-7, reads DVKVTQSSRYLVKRTGEKVFLECVQDMDHENMFWYRQDPGLGLRLIYFSYDVKMKEKGDIPEGYSVSREKKERFSLILESASTNQTSMYLCASSISGVYEQYFGPGTRLTVT.

The rearrangement links TRBV9 to TRBJ2-7, with D possibly matching TRBD1 (5 bases). V was trimmed by 1 base and J by 0 bases, leaving 8 bases between them. Germline V CDR1 and CDR2: SGDLS, YYNGEE. The CDR3 is made up of 14 amino acids. The CDR3 protein is CASSVQGSSYEQYF. CDR3 sequence (DNA): TGTGCCAGCAGCGTACAGGGTTCCTCCTACGAGCAGTACTTC.

This clonotype came up many times. The chain carries TRBV11-1 and TRBJ2-5; no clear D. Looked up from germline, CDR1 is SGHAT and CDR2 is FQDESV (reference sequence). The CDR3 covers 14 residues. With 5 bases removed from V and 2 bases from J, the gap between germline ends came to 12 bases. CDR3 coding DNA: TGTGCCAGCAGCCACGCAGGACCTCAAGAGACCCAGTACTTC. It yields the protein CASSHAGPQETQYF.

This clonotype is medium-sized (0.01 to 0.1%) in the sample. V is TRBV4-3 and J is TRBJ1-5; 7 bases match TRBD1. Germline V gene sequence: CDR1 LGHNA, CDR2 YSLEER. The CDR3 has 15 amino acids. After removal of 4 bases from V and 6 bases from J, the junction contained 9 bases not matched to a gene. CDR3 DNA sequence: TGCGCCAGCAGCCCCCAGACAGGGAGGGGTCAGCCCCAGCATTTT. This codes for CASSPQTGRGQPQHF.

Many counts were recorded for this clonotype. This chain's CDR3 is CSAAGHLNTEAFF. In DNA, the CDR3 is TGCAGCGCTGCGGGACACTTGAACACTGAAGCTTTCTTT. The chain links TRBV29-1 to TRBJ1-1; perhaps TRBD1 as D (6 bases). Trimming left V 7 bases short and J 0 bases short, with 12 bases between. Germline V gene sequence: CDR1 SQVTM, CDR2 ANQGSEA. The CDR3 contains 13 residues. The variable domain in full, completed from reference TRBV29-1 and TRBJ1-1, reads SAVISQKPSRDICQRGTSLTIQCQVDSQVTMMFWYRQQPGQSLTLIATANQGSEATYESGFVIDKFPISRPNLTFSTLTVSNMSPEDSSIYLCSAAGHLNTEAFFGQGTRLTVV.

This clonotype was seen ten or more times. This chain joins TRBV11-3 and TRBJ2-7; D remains ambiguous. The V end was cut by 3 bases, the J end by 5 bases, with 11 bases between. CDR1 is SGHNT, CDR2 YENEEA, per germline. The CDR3 runs to 13 residues. The CDR3 is CASSFGYLNEQYF. The CDR3 nucleotides read TGTGCCAGCAGCTTCGGTTACCTAAACGAGCAGTACTTC.

By share of the sample, this clonotype is medium-sized (0.01 to 0.1%). The V call is TRBV30, the J call TRBJ2-3; 7 positions match TRBD1. CDR1 GTSNPN and CDR2 SVGIG come from the germline V gene (reference sequence). Trimming cost V 2 bases and J 3 bases; bases outside gene matches: 8. The CDR3 loop spans 15 amino acids. CDR3 sequence (DNA): TGTGCCTGGAGTTCCGGGACAGTGGCGACAGATACGCAGTATTTT. It yields the protein CAWSSGTVATDTQYF.